Reported below is one TCR beta chain. No antigen is known for it. CDR3 and TCR beta VDJ profiling relied on genomic DNA as the template. TCRdb passed the reads through MiXCR, listing each CDR3 protein once. Counted here are approximately 200,000 distinct CDR3 sequences, under 65% occurring once; the ten biggest clones make up about 29%. The sample belongs to a study of CD8+CD57+ T cells in acquired aplastic anemia. Whole-study context: An average of 3.2 ug of DNA was obtained from sorted CD4+ and CD8+ cells.

The study, taken as a whole, reports: There were around 28 CD8+ CDR3 sequences that occurred in both patients and controls. The CD8+ Simpson's diversity of patients and controls was not significantly different.

Trimming took off 4 bases at V and 7 bases at J, with 16 bases between the two ends. This CDR3 contains 15 residues. The receptor was derived from a human donor in good health. This sequence joins TRBV12-3 or TRBV12-4 and TRBJ2-2; D might be TRBD2 (5 bases). Material: sorted CD4+, CD8+, or CD8+CD57+ T cells (not recorded which) from PBMCs. CDR3 bases: TGTGCCAGCAGTTCCCGGGGTAGCACAATCGGGGAGCTGTTTTTT. Translating it yields CASSSRGSTIGELFF.